This entry features one T cell receptor (beta chain) sequence. Its target is not known. The data are from a study of shared clonotypes between healthy human individuals. Study-level points and caveats: Sharing across four donors was highest in naive CD4 (roughly 5%) and lowest in memory CD8 (0.4%).

The CDR3 runs to 16 residues. Germline CDR1 reads SGHTA; CDR2 reads FQGNSA. The trim removed 1 base at V and 7 bases at J, leaving 9 bases unmatched. Under the authors' procedure: ImmunoSEQ output held junction-only sequences without quality scores, so filtering differed. Sequencing used immunoSEQ multiplex PCR; TCRdb keeps in-frame clones, though not all of them. Clonal size and the V and J genes are those of that table, whereas D and trimming came from the DNA. The table shows millions of clones, with around 90% occurring only once. The V and J genes are TRBV7-2 and TRBJ1-2; 10 bases match TRBD1. The sequence was collected from a young man in good health. The material sequenced was naive CD4+ T cells sorted from blood. Documented subset: CD45RA+ positively selected. CDR3 sequence reads: CASSLGGSGTGAGYTF. CDR3 nucleotides: TGTGCCAGCAGCTTAGGAGGTTCAGGGACAGGGGCTGGCTACACCTTC. Looking up the rest from reference TRBV7-2 and TRBJ1-2 gives the full variable domain: GAGVSQSPSNKVTEKGKDVELRCDPISGHTALYWYRQSLGQGLEFLIYFQGNSAPDKSGLPSDRFSAERTGGSVSTLTIQRTQQEDSAVYLCASSLGGSGTGAGYTFGSGTRLTVV.